This T cell receptor (beta chain) was documented in a study of blood T cell repertoires in COVID-19. Study-level information: Acute and convalescent COVID-19 samples came from the United States, Italy and Spain. PBMCs, B-cell-depleted T cells, or T cells were the source of the cDNA or gDNA that made up the material.

Under the authors' procedure: Reference gene primers were amplified, and this amplification served to estimate nucleated cell counts. The protocol was immunoSEQ multiplex PCR, while the TCRdb copy is restricted to in-frame clones and leaves out a portion. V and J calls and clone size are given by that table; D and trimming were obtained from the DNA. Among about 46,000 clones listed, approximately 80% were seen once. This clone was detected once. Sequencing was carried out using peripheral blood. This sequence originates from a man between 60 and 75 years old with acute or convalescent COVID-19.

The CDR3 nucleotides are TGCAGCGTTGGAGGCAGGGTGGTCGGGGAGCTGTTTTTT. This encodes CSVGGRVVGELFF. The rearrangement joins TRBV29-1 to TRBJ2-2; maybe TRBD1 (5 bases). CDR1 is SQVTM and CDR2 is ANQGSEA in the germline V gene. The CDR3 is made up of 13 amino acids. The V and J ends lost 4 bases and 7 bases respectively, with 13 bases between them.